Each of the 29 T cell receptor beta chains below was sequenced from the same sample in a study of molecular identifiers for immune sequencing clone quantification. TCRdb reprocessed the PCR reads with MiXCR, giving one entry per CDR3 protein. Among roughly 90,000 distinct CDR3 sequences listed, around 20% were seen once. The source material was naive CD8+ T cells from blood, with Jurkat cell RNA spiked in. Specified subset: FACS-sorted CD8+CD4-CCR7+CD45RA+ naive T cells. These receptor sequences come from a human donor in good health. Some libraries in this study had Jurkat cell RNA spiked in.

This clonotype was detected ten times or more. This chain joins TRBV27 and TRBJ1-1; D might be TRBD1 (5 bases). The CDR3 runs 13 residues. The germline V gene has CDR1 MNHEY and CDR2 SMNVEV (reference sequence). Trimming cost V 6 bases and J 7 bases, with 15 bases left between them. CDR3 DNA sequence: TGTGCCAGCAGCCATGGGGCAGGGTATGAAGCTTTCTTT. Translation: CASSHGAGYEAFF.

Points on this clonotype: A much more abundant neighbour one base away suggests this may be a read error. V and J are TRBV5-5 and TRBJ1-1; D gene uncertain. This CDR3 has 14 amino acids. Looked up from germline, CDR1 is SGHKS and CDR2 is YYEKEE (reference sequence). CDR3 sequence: CASSFAETNIEAFF. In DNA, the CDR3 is TGTGCCAGCAGCTTCGCAGAGACGAACATTGAAGCTTTCTTT.

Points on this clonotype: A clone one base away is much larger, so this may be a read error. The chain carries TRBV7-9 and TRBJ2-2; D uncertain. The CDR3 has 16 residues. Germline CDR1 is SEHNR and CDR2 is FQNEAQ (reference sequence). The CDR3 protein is CASGLDETKNTGELFF. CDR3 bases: TGTGCCAGCGGCTTAGATGAGACAAAGAACACCGGGGAGCTGTTTTTT.

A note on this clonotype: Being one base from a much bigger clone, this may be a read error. The CDR3 bases are TGTGCCGGCAGCTTAGCTGGGAATGGCTACACCTTC. The encoded protein is CAGSLAGNGYTF. The chain uses TRBV7-9 and TRBJ1-2; no reliable D call. The germline V gene encodes CDR1 SEHNR and CDR2 FQNEAQ (reference sequence). This CDR3 has 12 residues.

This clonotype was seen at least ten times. The CDR3 protein is CASSLGRDSRHNEQFF. CDR3 DNA: TGTGCCAGCAGCCTAGGGCGGGACAGCAGACACAATGAGCAGTTCTTC. The chain uses TRBV27 and TRBJ2-1; possibly TRBD1 for D (7 bases). This CDR3 region has 16 residues. Trimming took off 6 bases at V and 5 bases at J, with 20 bases between the two ends. The germline V gene has CDR1 MNHEY and CDR2 SMNVEV (reference sequence).

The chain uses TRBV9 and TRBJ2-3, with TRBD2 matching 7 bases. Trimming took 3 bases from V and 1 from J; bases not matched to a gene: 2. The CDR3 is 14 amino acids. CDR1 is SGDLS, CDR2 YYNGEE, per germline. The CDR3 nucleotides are TGTGCCAGCAGCGGGGGGGGGGGCACAGATACGCAGTATTTT. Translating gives CASSGGGGTDTQYF.

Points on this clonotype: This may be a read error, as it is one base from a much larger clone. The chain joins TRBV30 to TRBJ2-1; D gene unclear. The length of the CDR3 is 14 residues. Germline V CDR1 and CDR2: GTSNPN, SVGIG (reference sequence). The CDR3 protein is CAWSTVDGQNEQSF. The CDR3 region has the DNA TGTGCCTGGAGTACAGTGGACGGCCAGAATGAGCAGTCCTTC.

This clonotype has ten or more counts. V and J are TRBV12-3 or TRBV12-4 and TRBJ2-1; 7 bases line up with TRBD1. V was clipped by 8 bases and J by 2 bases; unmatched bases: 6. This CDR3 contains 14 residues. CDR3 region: CASGPQGTYNEQFF. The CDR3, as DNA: TGTGCCAGCGGCCCACAGGGGACCTACAATGAGCAGTTCTTC.

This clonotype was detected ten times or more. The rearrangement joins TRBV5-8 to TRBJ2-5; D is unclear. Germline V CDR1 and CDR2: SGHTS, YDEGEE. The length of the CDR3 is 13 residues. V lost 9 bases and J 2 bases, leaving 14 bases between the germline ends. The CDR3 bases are TGTGCCACCAGAGGCCGGCTACAAGAGACCCAGTACTTC. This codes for CATRGRLQETQYF.

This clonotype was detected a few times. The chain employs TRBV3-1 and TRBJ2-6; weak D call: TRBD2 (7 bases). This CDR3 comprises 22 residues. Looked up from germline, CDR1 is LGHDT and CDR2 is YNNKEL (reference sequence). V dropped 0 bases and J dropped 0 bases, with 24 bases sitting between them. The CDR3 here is CASSQEEGGGSFQLSGANVLTF. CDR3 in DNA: TGTGCCAGCAGCCAAGAAGAGGGGGGGGGCTCTTTTCAACTCTCTGGGGCCAACGTCCTGACTTTC.

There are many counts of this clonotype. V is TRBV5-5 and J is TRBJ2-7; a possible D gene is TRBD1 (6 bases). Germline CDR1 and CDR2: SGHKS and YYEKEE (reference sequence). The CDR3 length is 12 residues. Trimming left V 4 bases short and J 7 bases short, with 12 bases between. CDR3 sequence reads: CASSAIQGEQYF. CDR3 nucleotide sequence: TGTGCCAGCAGCGCCATACAGGGTGAGCAGTACTTC.

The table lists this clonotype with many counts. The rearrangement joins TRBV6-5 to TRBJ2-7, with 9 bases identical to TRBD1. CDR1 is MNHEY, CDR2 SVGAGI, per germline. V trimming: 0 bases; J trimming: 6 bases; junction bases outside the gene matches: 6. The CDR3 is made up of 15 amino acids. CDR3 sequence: CASSYSRDRVPEQYF. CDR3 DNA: TGTGCCAGCAGTTACTCCCGGGACAGGGTACCCGAGCAGTACTTC.

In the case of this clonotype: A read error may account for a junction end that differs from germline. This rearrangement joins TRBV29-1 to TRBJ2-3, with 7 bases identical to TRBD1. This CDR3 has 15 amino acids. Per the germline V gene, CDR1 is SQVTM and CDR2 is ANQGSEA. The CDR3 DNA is TGCAGCGCTGGGGAGCACAGGGGAGTAGGGGGTACGCGGTATTTT. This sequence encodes CSAGEHRGVGGTRYF.

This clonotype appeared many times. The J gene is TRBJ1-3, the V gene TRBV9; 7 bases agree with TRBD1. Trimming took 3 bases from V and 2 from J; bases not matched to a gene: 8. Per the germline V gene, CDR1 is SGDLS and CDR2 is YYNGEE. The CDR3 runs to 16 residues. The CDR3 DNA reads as TGTGCCAGCAGCGGGGGGGGACAGTTAACTGGAAACACCATATATTTT. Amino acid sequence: CASSGGGQLTGNTIYF.

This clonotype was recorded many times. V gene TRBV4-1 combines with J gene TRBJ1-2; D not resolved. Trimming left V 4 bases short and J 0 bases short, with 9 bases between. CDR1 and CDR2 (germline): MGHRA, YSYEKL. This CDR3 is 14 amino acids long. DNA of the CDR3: TGCGCCAGCAGCCCGGAATACTCTAACTATGGCTACACCTTC. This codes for CASSPEYSNYGYTF.

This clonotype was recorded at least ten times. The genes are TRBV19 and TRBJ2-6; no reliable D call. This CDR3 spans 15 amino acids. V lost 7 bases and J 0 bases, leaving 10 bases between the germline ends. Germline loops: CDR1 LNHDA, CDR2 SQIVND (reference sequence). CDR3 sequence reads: CASTSGSSGANVLTF. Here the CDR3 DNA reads TGTGCCAGTACATCAGGCAGCTCTGGGGCCAACGTCCTGACTTTC. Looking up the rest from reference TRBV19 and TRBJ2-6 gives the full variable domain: DGGITQSPKYLFRKEGQNVTLSCEQNLNHDAMYWYRQDPGQGLRLIYYSQIVNDFQKGDIAEGYSVSREKKESFPLTVTSAQKNPTAFYLCASTSGSSGANVLTFGAGSRLTVL.

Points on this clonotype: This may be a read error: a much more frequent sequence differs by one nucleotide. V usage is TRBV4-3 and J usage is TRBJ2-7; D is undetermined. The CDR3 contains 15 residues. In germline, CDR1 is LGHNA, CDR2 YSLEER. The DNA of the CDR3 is TGCGCCCGCAGCCAAGACAAAGGCAAGTCCTACGAGCAGTACTTC. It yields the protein CARSQDKGKSYEQYF.

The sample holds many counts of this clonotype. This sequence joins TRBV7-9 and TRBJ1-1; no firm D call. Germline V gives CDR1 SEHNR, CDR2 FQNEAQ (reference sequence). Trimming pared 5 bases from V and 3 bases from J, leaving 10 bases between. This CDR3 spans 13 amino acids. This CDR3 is CASSRNSYTEAFF. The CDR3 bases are TGTGCCAGCAGCCGGAACAGCTACACTGAAGCTTTCTTT.

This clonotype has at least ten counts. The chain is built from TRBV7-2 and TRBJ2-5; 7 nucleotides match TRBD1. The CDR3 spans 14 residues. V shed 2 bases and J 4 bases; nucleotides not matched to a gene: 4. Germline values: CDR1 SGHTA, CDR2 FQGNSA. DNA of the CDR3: TGTGCCAGCAGCTTACCCACAGGGGCAGAGACCCAGTACTTC. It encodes CASSLPTGAETQYF.

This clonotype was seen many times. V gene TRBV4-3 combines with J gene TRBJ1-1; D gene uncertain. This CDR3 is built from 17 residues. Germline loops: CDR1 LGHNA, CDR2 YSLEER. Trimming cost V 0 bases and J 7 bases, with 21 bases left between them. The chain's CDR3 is CASSQDPYGGQEVEAFF. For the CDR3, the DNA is TGCGCCAGCAGCCAAGATCCTTATGGCGGGCAAGAGGTTGAAGCTTTCTTT.

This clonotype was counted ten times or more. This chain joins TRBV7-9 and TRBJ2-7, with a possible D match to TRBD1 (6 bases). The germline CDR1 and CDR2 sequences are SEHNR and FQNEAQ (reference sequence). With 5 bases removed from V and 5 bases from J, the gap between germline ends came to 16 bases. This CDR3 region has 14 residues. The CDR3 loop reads CASSDVTGPHEQYF. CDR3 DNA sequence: TGTGCCAGCAGCGACGTGACAGGCCCCCACGAGCAGTACTTC.

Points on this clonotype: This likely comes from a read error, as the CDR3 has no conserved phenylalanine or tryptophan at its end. The CDR3 protein is CAGSFLTSDRTDTQYL. Here the CDR3 DNA reads TGTGCCGGCAGTTTTCTTACTAGCGACCGCACAGATACGCAGTATCTT. This chain uses TRBV28 with TRBJ2-3; 7 bases are a match to TRBD2. The CDR3 covers 16 residues. In germline, CDR1 is MDHEN, CDR2 SYDVKM.

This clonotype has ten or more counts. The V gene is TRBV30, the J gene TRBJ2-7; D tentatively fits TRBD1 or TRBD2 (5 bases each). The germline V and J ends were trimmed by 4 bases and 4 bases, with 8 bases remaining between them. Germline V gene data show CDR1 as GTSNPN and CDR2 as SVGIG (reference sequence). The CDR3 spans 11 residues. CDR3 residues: CAWIGTYEQYF. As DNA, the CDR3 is TGTGCCTGGATCGGGACGTACGAGCAGTACTTC.

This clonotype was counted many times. The CDR3 loop is CASSSRTVQETQYF. The CDR3 DNA reads TGTGCCAGCAGCTCGAGGACAGTCCAAGAGACCCAGTACTTC. The chain combines TRBV7-9 with TRBJ2-5; D possibly corresponds to TRBD1 (6 bases). Per germline, CDR1 SEHNR and CDR2 FQNEAQ (reference sequence). The CDR3 totals 14 residues. Trimming shortened V by 4 bases and J by 1 base, and 10 bases separated the two germline ends.

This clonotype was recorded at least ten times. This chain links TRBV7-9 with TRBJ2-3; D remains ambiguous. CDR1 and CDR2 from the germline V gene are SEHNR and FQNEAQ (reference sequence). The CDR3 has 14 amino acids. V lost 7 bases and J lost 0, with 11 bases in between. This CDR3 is CASTRTASTDTQYF. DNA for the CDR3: TGTGCCAGCACCCGGACGGCTAGCACAGATACGCAGTATTTT. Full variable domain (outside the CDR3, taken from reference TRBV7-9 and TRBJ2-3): DTGVSQNPRHKITKRGQNVTFRCDPISEHNRLYWYRQTLGQGPEFLTYFQNEAQLEKSRLLSDRFSAERPKGSFSTLEIQRTEQGDSAMYLCASTRTASTDTQYFGPGTRLTVL.

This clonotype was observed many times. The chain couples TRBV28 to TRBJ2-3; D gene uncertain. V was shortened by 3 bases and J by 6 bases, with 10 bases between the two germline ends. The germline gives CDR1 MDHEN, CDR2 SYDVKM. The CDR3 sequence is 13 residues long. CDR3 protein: CASSFSMTDTQYF. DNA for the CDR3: TGTGCCAGCAGTTTTAGCATGACGGATACGCAGTATTTT.

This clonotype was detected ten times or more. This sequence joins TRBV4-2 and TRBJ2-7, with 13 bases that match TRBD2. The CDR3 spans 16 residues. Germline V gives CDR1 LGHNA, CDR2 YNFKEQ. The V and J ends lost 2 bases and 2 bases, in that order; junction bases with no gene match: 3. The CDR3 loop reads CASSQTGLAGPYEQYF. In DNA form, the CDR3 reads TGTGCCAGCAGCCAAACGGGACTAGCGGGACCCTACGAGCAGTACTTC.

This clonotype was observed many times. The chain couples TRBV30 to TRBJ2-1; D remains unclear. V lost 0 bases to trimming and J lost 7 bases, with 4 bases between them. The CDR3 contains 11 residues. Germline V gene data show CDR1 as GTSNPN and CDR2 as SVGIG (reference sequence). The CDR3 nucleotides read TGTGCCTGGAGTGTAACTAATGAGCAGTTCTTC. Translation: CAWSVTNEQFF.

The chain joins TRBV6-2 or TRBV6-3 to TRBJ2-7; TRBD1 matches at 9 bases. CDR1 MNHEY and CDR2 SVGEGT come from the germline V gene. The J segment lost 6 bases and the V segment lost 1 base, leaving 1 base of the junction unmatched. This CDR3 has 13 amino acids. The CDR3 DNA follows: TGTGCCAGCAGTTACTTACAGGGGGCCGAGCAGTACTTC. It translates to CASSYLQGAEQYF.